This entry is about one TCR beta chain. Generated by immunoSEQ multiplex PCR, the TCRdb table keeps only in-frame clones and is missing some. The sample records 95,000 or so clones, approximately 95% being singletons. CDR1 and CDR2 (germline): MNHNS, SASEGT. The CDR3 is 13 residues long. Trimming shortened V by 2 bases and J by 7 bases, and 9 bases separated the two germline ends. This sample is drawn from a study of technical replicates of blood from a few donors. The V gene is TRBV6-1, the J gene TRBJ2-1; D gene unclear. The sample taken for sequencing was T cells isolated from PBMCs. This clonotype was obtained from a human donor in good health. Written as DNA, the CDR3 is TGTGCCAGCAGTGAAAGAGGAGATAATGAGCAGTTCTTC. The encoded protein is CASSERGDNEQFF.